The 12 T cell receptor beta chains in this list originate from one sample, sequenced in a study of vaccination and CD4 T cells after COVID-19. Their antigens remain unidentified. An Oncomine TCR Beta short-read assay was used to sequence the DNA from cultured CD4+ T cells. TCRdb reanalysed the PCR reads using MiXCR and keeps one entry per CDR3 protein. The table lists under 25,000 distinct CDR3 sequences, roughly 29% of them singletons. Treatment: roughly 11-day PBMC culture with coronavirus spike peptide pools or control peptides (ViraFEST assay). The sample consisted of cultured CD4+ T cells from blood. These receptors all come from a human donor with COVID-19.

The chain combines TRBV10-3 with TRBJ2-7; a weak D match, TRBD2 (5 bases). CDR3 length: 14 residues. The V end lost 3 bases, the J end lost 2 bases, and 11 bases lay between the germline ends. Germline V gene data show CDR1 as ENHRY and CDR2 as SYGVKD. CDR3 nucleotides: TGTGCCATCAGTGAACGGAGGAGCCCCTACGAGCAGTACTTC. Translation gives CAISERRSPYEQYF.

The rearrangement joins TRBV12-3 or TRBV12-4 to TRBJ1-1, with TRBD1 as a possible D gene (6 bases). CDR3 length: 15 residues. V lost 2 bases and J 2 bases, leaving 12 bases between the germline ends. CDR3 residues: CASSLRGTINTEAFF. The CDR3 DNA reads as TGTGCCAGCAGTTTAAGGGGGACAATTAACACTGAAGCTTTCTTT.

This clonotype was detected only a few times. V and J are TRBV12-3 or TRBV12-4 and TRBJ2-1, with 14 bases identical to TRBD2. The CDR3 sequence is 16 residues long. V gave up 3 bases and J gave up 2 bases; unmatched junction bases: 0. For the CDR3, the DNA is TGTGCCAGCAGTTTGGGACTAGCGGGGGCCTACAATGAGCAGTTCTTC. Its translation is CASSLGLAGAYNEQFF.

By frequency in the sample, this clonotype is medium-sized. V is TRBV20-1 and J is TRBJ1-2; D not resolved. Germline loops: CDR1 DFQATT, CDR2 SNEGSKA (reference sequence). The CDR3 totals 11 residues. In DNA, the CDR3 is TGCAGGGTCGGTTTCCCCTATGGCTACACCTTC. Translated: CRVGFPYGYTF.

The rearrangement joins TRBV29-1 to TRBJ2-7, with D possibly called TRBD1 or TRBD2 (6 bases each). V lost 0 bases, J lost 5 bases, and 11 bases lay in between. Looked up from germline, CDR1 is SQVTM and CDR2 is ANQGSEA. This CDR3 has 13 residues. CDR3 region: CSVEDRGGHEQYF. The DNA for the CDR3 is TGCAGCGTTGAAGACAGGGGAGGCCACGAGCAGTACTTC.

This clonotype was found a few times. The V gene is TRBV7-3, the J gene TRBJ1-2; D not certain. Trimming took 4 bases from V and 2 from J, leaving 14 bases between them. The CDR3 spans 15 residues. Per the germline V gene, CDR1 is SGHTA and CDR2 is FQGTGA. The CDR3 region has the DNA TGTGCCAGCAGCTCAACGAGAGGAGGGAACTATGGCTACACCTTC. Protein sequence: CASSSTRGGNYGYTF.

The gene calls are TRBV25-1 and TRBJ2-1; perhaps TRBD1 as D (6 bases). Germline values: CDR1 MGHDK, CDR2 SYGVNS. The CDR3 totals 14 residues. Trimming left V 3 bases short and J 10 bases short, with 16 bases between. The CDR3 is CASSEARHQGEQFF. The CDR3 nucleotides are TGTGCCAGCAGTGAGGCGAGGCATCAGGGGGAGCAGTTCTTC. Full variable domain (outside the CDR3, taken from reference TRBV25-1 and TRBJ2-1): EADIYQTPRYLVIGTGKKITLECSQTMGHDKMYWYQQDPGMELHLIHYSYGVNSTEKGDLSSESTVSRIRTEHFPLTLESARPSHTSQYLCASSEARHQGEQFFGPGTRLTVL.

The V gene is TRBV6-1, the J gene TRBJ2-4; D might be TRBD1 (5 bases). Germline CDR1 MNHNS, CDR2 SASEGT. Trimming took 5 bases from V and 7 from J, leaving 12 bases between them. There are 13 residues in the CDR3. Here the CDR3 DNA reads TGTGCCAGCAGTCCAGGGTGGTTCAACATTCAGTACTTC. Translation gives CASSPGWFNIQYF.

The chain employs TRBV10-3 and TRBJ2-3, with 7 nucleotides matching TRBD1. V shed 0 bases, J shed 2 bases, and the junction held 5 bases outside the gene matches. CDR1 and CDR2 from the germline V gene are ENHRY and SYGVKD. The CDR3 has 16 amino acids. CDR3 DNA: TGTGCCATCAGTGAGTCGTGGGGACAGAACACAGATACGCAGTATTTT. It specifies CAISESWGQNTDTQYF.

The chain combines TRBV7-2 with TRBJ2-4; D is uncertain. V was pared by 5 bases and J by 0 bases, with 5 bases between. Germline V gene data show CDR1 as SGHTA and CDR2 as FQGNSA. CDR3 length: 13 residues. The CDR3 loop reads CASSPIAKNIQYF. CDR3 DNA sequence: TGTGCCAGCAGCCCGATAGCCAAAAACATTCAGTACTTC.

This clonotype was detected only a few times. The genes are TRBV6-5 and TRBJ2-7, with unresolved D. The CDR3 length is 13 residues. V was clipped by 0 bases and J by 11 bases, with 14 bases between them. The V gene's germline CDR1 is MNHEY and CDR2 SVGAGI. The CDR3 region has the DNA TGTGCCAGCAGTTACTCGATCCACTCAGAGGAGTACTTC. The encoded protein is CASSYSIHSEEYF.

CDR3 protein: CASILEATDNEQFF. As DNA, the CDR3 is TGTGCCAGCATTCTGGAGGCGACGGACAATGAGCAGTTCTTC. This chain connects TRBV2 to TRBJ2-1; D might be TRBD2 (5 bases). Germline V CDR1 and CDR2: SNHLY, FYNNEI. V was trimmed by 7 bases and J by 5 bases, leaving 15 bases between them. The CDR3 consists of 14 residues. The whole variable domain, remainder taken from reference TRBV2 and TRBJ2-1, is EPEVTQTPSHQVTQMGQEVILRCVPISNHLYFYWYRQILGQKVEFLVSFYNNEISEKSEIFDDQFSVERPDGSNFTLKIRSTKLEDSAMYFCASILEATDNEQFFGPGTRLTVL.